This TCR beta chain stems from a study of T cell clones after liver transplantation. About the research overall: Apart from a few HCV-positive recipients, transplants were for non-autoimmune, non-viral reasons. Tolerance: complete withdrawal held at least one year, liver enzymes staying within twice normal. Study results and caveats: Donor-reactive sequences fell more than third party-reactive ones, suggesting partial deletion.

V was pared by 3 bases and J by 6 bases, with 15 bases between. CDR1 is SEHNR and CDR2 is FQNEAQ in the germline V gene (reference sequence). This CDR3 has 14 residues. Some clones are missing from TCRdb's copy, which holds only in-frame ones; the method was immunoSEQ multiplex PCR. The table records tens of thousands of clones, roughly 70% of them present only once. Remarks on this clone: Its antigen is unidentified.

This sequence originates from a human patient who received a liver transplant. Some T cells may possibly be graft donor cells. The sample in question was CD4+ T cells from blood, obtained at the 22-month timepoint. The V and J genes are TRBV7-9 and TRBJ2-7; D assignment may be TRBD1 or TRBD2 (6 bases each). The DNA of the CDR3 is TGTGCCAGCAGCTTCCAAGGGGGGCAGGGCGAGCAGTACTTC. This gives the protein CASSFQGGQGEQYF. Looking up the rest from reference TRBV7-9 and TRBJ2-7 gives the full variable domain: DTGVSQNPRHKITKRGQNVTFRCDPISEHNRLYWYRQTLGQGPEFLTYFQNEAQLEKSRLLSDRFSAERPKGSFSTLEIQRTEQGDSAMYLCASSFQGGQGEQYFGPGTRLTVT.